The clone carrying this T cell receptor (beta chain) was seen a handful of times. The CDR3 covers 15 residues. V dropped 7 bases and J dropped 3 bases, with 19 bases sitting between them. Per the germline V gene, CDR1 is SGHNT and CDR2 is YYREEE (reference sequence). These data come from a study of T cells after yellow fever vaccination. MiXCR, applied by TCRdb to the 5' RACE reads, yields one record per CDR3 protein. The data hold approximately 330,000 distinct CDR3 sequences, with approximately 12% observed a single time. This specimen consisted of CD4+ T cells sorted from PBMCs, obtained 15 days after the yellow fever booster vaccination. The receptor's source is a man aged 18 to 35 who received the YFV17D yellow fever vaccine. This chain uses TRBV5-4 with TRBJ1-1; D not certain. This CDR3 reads CASSAEMGRDTEAFF. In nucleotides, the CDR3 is TGTGCCAGCTCTGCAGAAATGGGGAGAGACACTGAAGCTTTCTTT.